The 24 T cell receptor beta chains listed next were all sequenced from one sample in a study of T cell responses to AZD1222 COVID-19 vaccine. Clones were sequenced by immunoSEQ multiplex PCR, and TCRdb holds only the in-frame ones, with some missing. The sample contains some 95,000 clones, around nine tenths of which appear only once. This specimen was peripheral blood, taken on day 0 of MenACWY control vaccination. The source of these receptors is an adult in good health.

This clone appeared a single time. The chain recombines TRBV6-1 with TRBJ1-6; tentatively, D is TRBD1 (6 bases). V was clipped by 0 bases and J by 5 bases, with 14 bases between them. Germline assignment: CDR1 MNHNS and CDR2 SASEGT. The CDR3 totals 17 residues. The CDR3 DNA reads TGTGCCAGCAGTGAAGCCGGAACAGGGTGGAATAATTCACCCCTCCACTTT. Protein: CASSEAGTGWNNSPLHF.

The chain recombines TRBV6-5 with TRBJ1-5; D not resolved. Germline CDR1 MNHEY, CDR2 SVGAGI. The CDR3 is made up of 15 amino acids. Trimming took off 4 bases at V and 5 bases at J, with 15 bases between the two ends. Written as DNA, the CDR3 is TGTGCCAGCAGTTTTTGGGTGAGTGGGGATCAGCCCCAGCATTTT. Amino acids: CASSFWVSGDQPQHF.

In this sample, this clone turned up once. The V and J genes are TRBV4-3 and TRBJ2-1; TRBD2 agrees at 8 bases. The CDR3 runs to 15 residues. Germline CDR1 reads LGHNA; CDR2 reads YSLEER. With 0 bases clipped from V and 5 bases from J, the junction kept 3 bases outside the gene matches. The CDR3 here is CASSQEAGVNNEQFF. CDR3 nucleotide sequence: TGCGCCAGCAGCCAAGAAGCGGGAGTAAACAATGAGCAGTTCTTC.

The V and J genes are TRBV27 and TRBJ1-2; 9 bases are a match to TRBD1. This CDR3 spans 15 amino acids. V lost 6 bases, J lost 5 bases, and 10 bases stayed unmatched. Germline CDR1 is MNHEY and CDR2 is SMNVEV (reference sequence). The DNA of the CDR3 is TGTGCCAGCAGCAAAGGGACAGGGAATACGTATGGCTACACCTTC. It yields the protein CASSKGTGNTYGYTF.

The J gene is TRBJ2-1, the V gene TRBV15, with D tentatively TRBD2 (7 bases). The V end was cut by 4 bases, the J end by 10 bases, with 20 bases between. This CDR3 spans 15 amino acids. CDR1 and CDR2 from the germline V gene are LNHNV and YYDKDF (reference sequence). DNA of the CDR3: TGTGCCACCAGCAACCCAGGGGAGGGGAGAAGGGAGCAGTTCTTC. Residues: CATSNPGEGRREQFF.

This sequence joins TRBV6-2 or TRBV6-3 and TRBJ2-5; 7 nucleotides agree with TRBD2. The trim removed 0 bases at V and 4 bases at J, leaving 8 bases unmatched. The CDR3 covers 16 residues. CDR1 and CDR2 from the germline V gene are MNHEY and SVGEGT. The CDR3 sequence is CASSYSVAGKVETQYF. CDR3 bases: TGTGCCAGCAGTTACTCGGTAGCGGGTAAGGTAGAGACCCAGTACTTC.

This rearrangement joins TRBV28 to TRBJ1-2; possible D gene TRBD1, 6 bases. Germline V gene lookup returns CDR1 MDHEN and CDR2 SYDVKM. V was cut by 7 bases and J by 8 bases, with 20 bases left in between. The CDR3 has 14 amino acids. The CDR3 sequence: CASKLDRRSMGYTF. The CDR3 bases are TGTGCCAGCAAACTAGACAGGCGGTCGATGGGCTACACCTTC.

The chain recombines TRBV6-5 with TRBJ2-7, with D possibly matching TRBD2 (5 bases). This CDR3 has 13 residues. The V and J ends lost 8 bases and 0 bases respectively, with 11 bases between them. Per the germline V gene, CDR1 is MNHEY and CDR2 is SVGAGI. CDR3 bases: TGTGCCAGCGGGGAGCCCTTCTCCTACGAGCAGTACTTC. Its translation is CASGEPFSYEQYF.

The gene calls are TRBV15 and TRBJ1-6; D is perhaps TRBD1 (5 bases). CDR1 is LNHNV and CDR2 is YYDKDF in the germline V gene (reference sequence). Trimming took 2 bases from V and 7 from J, leaving 15 bases between them. This CDR3 has 16 residues. The CDR3 DNA sequence: TGTGCCACCAGCAGACCCGGGACCGAATCGAATTCACCCCTCCACTTT. Translation gives CATSRPGTESNSPLHF.

This rearrangement joins TRBV7-8 to TRBJ2-5; D possibly corresponds to TRBD2 (6 bases). This CDR3 contains 15 residues. V was shortened by 5 bases and J by 4 bases, with 17 bases between the two germline ends. Per germline, CDR1 SGHVS and CDR2 FQNEAQ. The CDR3 reads CASSQTDYPRETQYF. CDR3 DNA: TGTGCCAGCAGCCAAACGGACTATCCTAGAGAGACCCAGTACTTC.

This chain connects TRBV12-3 or TRBV12-4 to TRBJ1-1; no clear D. V was pared by 6 bases and J by 3 bases, with 8 bases between. The CDR3 totals 12 residues. In nucleotides, the CDR3 is TGTGCCAGCAGCCGCGAGGACACTGAAGCTTTCTTT. It yields the protein CASSREDTEAFF.

The J gene is TRBJ1-1, the V gene TRBV24-1; 8 bases are shared with TRBD1. V was pared by 3 bases and J by 5 bases, with 4 bases of the junction left unmatched. The germline V gene encodes CDR1 KGHDR and CDR2 SFDVKD. The CDR3 totals 14 residues. CDR3: CATSDPYRGTEAFF. The CDR3 DNA reads as TGTGCCACCAGTGATCCTTACAGGGGGACTGAAGCTTTCTTT.

The chain uses TRBV3-1 (or the pseudogene TRBV3-2) and TRBJ1-5; D unresolved. V was clipped by 1 base and J by 2 bases, with 12 bases between them. The CDR3 loop spans 16 amino acids. The germline V gene encodes CDR1 LGHDT and CDR2 YNNKEL (reference sequence). CDR3 coding DNA: TGTGCCAGCAGCCAAGGGAGGGAGAGTCGCAATCAGCCCCAGCATTTT. Its protein product is CASSQGRESRNQPQHF.

This chain links TRBV6-5 with TRBJ2-3, with D perhaps being TRBD1 or TRBD2 (5 bases each). This CDR3 comprises 14 residues. Between the trimmed V and J ends, which lost 4 bases and 0 bases, there was a span of 8 bases. In germline, CDR1 is MNHEY, CDR2 SVGAGI. For the CDR3, the DNA is TGTGCCAGCAGTTGGGGGAGTAGCACAGATACGCAGTATTTT. Amino acids: CASSWGSSTDTQYF.

This sequence joins TRBV2 and TRBJ2-1, with D hard to call. The CDR3 length is 13 residues. Germline CDR1 and CDR2: SNHLY and FYNNEI. V lost 2 bases to trimming and J lost 4 bases, with 6 bases between them. CDR3 protein: CASSELAYNEQFF. CDR3 DNA: TGTGCCAGCAGTGAATTAGCTTACAATGAGCAGTTCTTC. The full variable domain, completed using reference TRBV2 and TRBJ2-1, is EPEVTQTPSHQVTQMGQEVILRCVPISNHLYFYWYRQILGQKVEFLVSFYNNEISEKSEIFDDQFSVERPDGSNFTLKIRSTKLEDSAMYFCASSELAYNEQFFGPGTRLTVL.

The rearrangement links TRBV30 to TRBJ1-1, with 7 bases lining up with TRBD1. Germline CDR1 and CDR2: GTSNPN and SVGIG (reference sequence). The CDR3 is made up of 13 amino acids. The CDR3 is CASKGALNTEAFF. CDR3 nucleotide sequence: TGTGCTTCCAAGGGGGCTCTGAACACTGAAGCTTTCTTT.

This chain connects TRBV6-5 to TRBJ2-3; D not resolved. Germline-derived CDR1 and CDR2 are MNHEY and SVGAGI. V was clipped by 4 bases and J by 3 bases, with 8 bases between them. The CDR3 sequence is 13 residues long. The CDR3, as DNA: TGTGCCAGCAGTTGGGGTGGAACAGATACGCAGTATTTT. It encodes CASSWGGTDTQYF.

CDR3 protein: CASSIAVEGLETQYF. CDR3 coding DNA: TGTGCCAGTAGTATAGCAGTGGAGGGTTTGGAGACCCAGTACTTC. The V call is TRBV19, the J call TRBJ2-5; D may be TRBD2 (6 bases). The CDR3 contains 15 residues. Germline lookup yields CDR1 LNHDA and CDR2 SQIVND (reference sequence). The V and J ends lost 1 base and 5 bases respectively, with 14 bases between them.

The CDR3 here is CASSIQGSGGDYEQYF. As DNA, the CDR3 is TGTGCCAGTAGTATACAAGGTAGCGGGGGGGACTACGAGCAGTACTTC. The chain employs TRBV19 and TRBJ2-7, with 11 bases lining up with TRBD2. Trimming removed 2 bases from V and 3 bases from J; junction bases left unmatched: 6. Germline V gives CDR1 LNHDA, CDR2 SQIVND (reference sequence). The length of the CDR3 is 16 residues. Combining the CDR3 with reference TRBV19 and TRBJ2-7 gives the whole variable domain DGGITQSPKYLFRKEGQNVTLSCEQNLNHDAMYWYRQDPGQGLRLIYYSQIVNDFQKGDIAEGYSVSREKKESFPLTVTSAQKNPTAFYLCASSIQGSGGDYEQYFGPGTRLTVT.

This chain uses TRBV6-1 with TRBJ2-3; TRBD2 matches 7 bases. With V trimmed by 0 bases and J by 2 bases, 5 bases remained unmatched. The germline gives CDR1 MNHNS, CDR2 SASEGT. The CDR3 spans 16 residues. In nucleotides, the CDR3 is TGTGCCAGCAGTGAAGCCTCGGGGGGATACACAGATACGCAGTATTTT. It is translated as CASSEASGGYTDTQYF.

The gene calls are TRBV24-1 and TRBJ1-2; tentative D call: TRBD1 (5 bases). In germline, CDR1 is KGHDR, CDR2 SFDVKD. The CDR3 contains 13 residues. V was pared by 2 bases and J by 7 bases, with 10 bases between. CDR3 in DNA: TGTGCCACCAGTGATTCGAGGGGCGGTGGCTACACCTTC. Translated: CATSDSRGGGYTF.

This clone was recorded a few times. A read error may account for a junction end that differs from germline. The chain joins TRBV5-1 to TRBJ2-7; a possible D gene is TRBD1 (10 bases). CDR3 length equals 12 residues. Germline assignment: CDR1 SGHRS and CDR2 YFSETQ. In nucleotides, the CDR3 is TGCGCCAGCAGTTCGGCGGGAGGGACAGGGGACTTC. Its translation: CASSSAGGTGDF.

V and J are TRBV10-3 and TRBJ2-1; D is possibly TRBD1 (5 bases). This CDR3 comprises 15 residues. Germline CDR1 ENHRY, CDR2 SYGVKD. The V gene lost 0 bases and the J gene lost 3 bases, with 9 bases spanning the gap. As DNA, the CDR3 is TGTGCCATCAGTGAGTCCGCGACAGTCTACAATGAGCAGTTCTTC. Translation: CAISESATVYNEQFF.

The chain is built from TRBV7-6 and TRBJ2-2; TRBD2 matches at 11 bases. With 0 bases clipped from V and 6 bases from J, the junction kept 9 bases outside the gene matches. The CDR3 runs to 18 residues. Germline assignment: CDR1 SGHVS and CDR2 FNYEAQ. The CDR3 DNA reads as TGTGCCAGCAGCTTAGCCATCGGTGTAGCGGGGGGGCCCGGGGAGCTGTTTTTT. It translates to CASSLAIGVAGGPGELFF.